The next 18 T cell receptor beta chains were all read from a single sample in a study of shared clonotypes between healthy human individuals. Measured with immunoSEQ multiplex PCR; TCRdb has only the in-frame clones, and not every one. In the table there are over a million clones, approximately 78% of which are singletons. Sequenced input: memory CD4+ T cells from PBMCs. The subset was: CD45RA-negative fraction. These receptor sequences come from a man aged 18 to 30 in good health. Some clones in this sample may be carry-over from other donors' samples.

The rearrangement uses TRBV9 and TRBJ1-2, with a weak D call TRBD1 (6 bases). V gave up 3 bases and J gave up 6 bases, with 12 bases separating them. Germline CDR1 SGDLS, CDR2 YYNGEE. There are 13 residues in the CDR3. The CDR3 reads CASSARGGDGYTF. The CDR3 DNA sequence: TGTGCCAGCAGCGCACGGGGGGGCGATGGCTACACCTTC.

Remarks on this clone: Different DNA sequences within this sample yield the same CDR3. The gene calls are TRBV5-1 and TRBJ1-5; 8 bases fit TRBD1. CDR1 and CDR2 (germline): SGHRS, YFSETQ. The trim removed 0 bases at V and 4 bases at J, leaving 3 bases unmatched. The length of the CDR3 is 15 residues. The CDR3 region is CASSLGTGPNQPQHF. The CDR3 bases are TGCGCCAGCAGCTTGGGGACAGGGCCGAATCAGCCCCAGCATTTT.

This chain joins TRBV28 and TRBJ1-2, with TRBD1 matching over 9 bases. V lost 6 bases, J lost 8 bases, and 10 bases stayed unmatched. The CDR3 consists of 14 residues. Germline V lookup: CDR1 MDHEN, CDR2 SYDVKM. CDR3 DNA sequence: TGTGCCAGCAGCAGCCCTACAGGGGGCTGGGGCTACACCTTC. Translation gives CASSSPTGGWGYTF.

The chain couples TRBV28 to TRBJ1-1, with TRBD1 matching over 9 bases. V trimming: 3 bases; J trimming: 6 bases; junction bases outside the gene matches: 11. Germline-derived CDR1 and CDR2 are MDHEN and SYDVKM. The CDR3 is 16 amino acids. This chain's CDR3 is CASSFQGQGGRAEAFF. In nucleotides, the CDR3 is TGTGCCAGCAGTTTTCAGGGACAGGGAGGACGGGCTGAAGCTTTCTTT.

This clone was observed a handful of times. V gene TRBV18 combines with J gene TRBJ2-5, with 13 bases aligning to TRBD2. Germline CDR1 and CDR2: KGHSH and LQKENI. The CDR3 is 17 amino acids. Losses at the gene ends were 3 bases for V and 5 bases for J; bases not matched to a gene: 9. The CDR3 nucleotides read TGTGCCAGCTCACCCCCCGGACTAGCGGGAGCACGTGAGACCCAGTACTTC. It yields the protein CASSPPGLAGARETQYF.

This chain connects TRBV19 to TRBJ1-1; possibly TRBD1 for D (5 bases). The CDR3 is made up of 14 amino acids. Trimming shortened V by 2 bases and J by 2 bases, and 9 bases separated the two germline ends. Germline values: CDR1 LNHDA, CDR2 SQIVND (reference sequence). Written as DNA, the CDR3 is TGTGCCAGTAGTATAACTCGGACAAACACTGAAGCTTTCTTT. Translation: CASSITRTNTEAFF.

The rearrangement joins TRBV5-6 to TRBJ2-5, with D possibly called TRBD1 or TRBD2 (6 bases each). CDR1 SGHDT and CDR2 YYEEEE come from the germline V gene. The CDR3 covers 18 residues. The V gene lost 4 bases and the J gene lost 4 bases, with 26 bases spanning the gap. The CDR3: CASSPSGTGAFTRETQYF. In nucleotides, the CDR3 is TGTGCCAGCAGCCCGTCCGGGACGGGGGCTTTCACGAGAGAGACCCAGTACTTC.

The V gene is TRBV4-2, the J gene TRBJ1-2; 7 bases map to TRBD1. J was trimmed by 1 base and V by 0 bases; bases with no gene match: 5. This CDR3 comprises 16 residues. Per germline, CDR1 LGHNA and CDR2 YNFKEQ. CDR3 sequence: CASSQDLGQHNYGYTF. Here the CDR3 DNA reads TGTGCCAGCAGCCAAGATCTGGGACAGCATAACTATGGCTACACCTTC.

The chain carries TRBV29-1 and TRBJ2-5; D gene unclear. The CDR3 has 13 residues. Germline-derived CDR1 and CDR2 are SQVTM and ANQGSEA. V was cut by 4 bases and J by 4 bases, with 13 bases left in between. This CDR3 reads CSVASPAPETQYF. Here the CDR3 DNA reads TGCAGCGTTGCGAGTCCTGCCCCAGAGACCCAGTACTTC.

This chain connects TRBV15 to TRBJ2-3; D ambiguous. The CDR3 loop spans 15 amino acids. V shed 0 bases and J shed 6 bases, with 13 bases lying between them. Germline V gene sequence: CDR1 LNHNV, CDR2 YYDKDF (reference sequence). CDR3 residues: CATSRDKALPDTQYF. The DNA of the CDR3 is TGTGCCACCAGCAGAGATAAGGCTCTGCCCGATACGCAGTATTTT.

In regard to this clone: The identical CDR3 is also encoded by other nucleotide sequences in the sample. V and J are TRBV11-2 and TRBJ2-7; maybe TRBD2 (5 bases). Per germline, CDR1 SGHAT and CDR2 FQNNGV. Trimming left V 5 bases short and J 6 bases short, with 11 bases between. There are 12 residues in the CDR3. As DNA, the CDR3 is TGTGCCAGCAGCCTGGGAGATTTCGAGCAGTACTTC. Translation: CASSLGDFEQYF.

The sample holds many counts of this clone. Here the CDR3 reads CASSSSTASSYGYTF. CDR3 nucleotide sequence: TGCGCCAGCAGCTCCTCCACAGCTTCCTCCTATGGCTACACCTTC. The chain joins TRBV5-1 to TRBJ1-2; the D is unclear. The germline CDR1 and CDR2 sequences are SGHRS and YFSETQ. V dropped 3 bases and J dropped 4 bases, with 16 bases sitting between them. CDR3 size: 15 residues.

As to this clone: It may be a read error: a sequence one base away is much more abundant. This same CDR3 is encoded by further DNA sequences in the sample. V usage is TRBV10-2 and J usage is TRBJ1-1; perhaps TRBD1 as D (5 bases). The CDR3 is 13 residues long. CDR1 is WSHSY and CDR2 is SAAADI in the germline V gene. Trimming stripped 6 bases from V and 0 bases from J, with 8 bases between. In DNA, the CDR3 is TGCGCCAGCAGCGGGGGAATGAACACTGAAGCTTTCTTT. Translating gives CASSGGMNTEAFF.

This clone was seen ten or more times. V and J are TRBV6-1 and TRBJ2-7, with a tentative D call TRBD1 (5 bases). The CDR3 covers 13 residues. V was cut by 3 bases and J by 3 bases, with 9 bases left in between. The germline CDR1 and CDR2 sequences are MNHNS and SASEGT. CDR3: CASSEAGFYEQYF. The DNA for the CDR3 is TGTGCCAGCAGTGAGGCAGGGTTCTACGAGCAGTACTTC.

V is TRBV18 and J is TRBJ1-3, with D uncertain. The germline gives CDR1 KGHSH, CDR2 LQKENI. The V end lost 3 bases, the J end lost 0 bases, and 12 bases lay between the germline ends. This CDR3 contains 16 residues. The CDR3 loop is CASSPYSVSSGNTIYF. For the CDR3, the DNA is TGTGCCAGCTCACCGTATTCCGTGAGCTCTGGAAACACCATATATTTT.

J is TRBJ2-3 and V is TRBV7-8, with a possible D match to TRBD1 (5 bases). The CDR3 has 13 amino acids. Trimming left V 3 bases short and J 3 bases short, with 7 bases between. Germline CDR1 and CDR2: SGHVS and FQNEAQ. The CDR3 protein is CASSFQGTDTQYF. CDR3 sequence (DNA): TGTGCCAGCAGCTTTCAGGGAACAGATACGCAGTATTTT. The whole variable domain, remainder taken from reference TRBV7-8 and TRBJ2-3, is GAGVSQSPRYKVAKRGQDVALRCDPISGHVSLFWYQQALGQGPEFLTYFQNEAQLDKSGLPSDRFFAERPEGSVSTLKIQRTQQEDSAVYLCASSFQGTDTQYFGPGTRLTVL.

The chain couples TRBV6-1 to TRBJ1-5; no reliable D call. Looked up from germline, CDR1 is MNHNS and CDR2 is SASEGT. This CDR3 has 13 residues. Between the trimmed V and J ends, which lost 5 bases and 7 bases, there was a span of 12 bases. The CDR3: CASSSRDDQPQHF. The DNA for the CDR3 is TGTGCCAGCAGTTCGAGGGATGACCAGCCCCAGCATTTT.

The rearrangement joins TRBV6-5 to TRBJ2-2; tentative D call: TRBD1 (6 bases). V was cut by 8 bases and J by 0 bases, with 13 bases left in between. The CDR3 is 15 amino acids. Per the germline V gene, CDR1 is MNHEY and CDR2 is SVGAGI. CDR3 nucleotide sequence: TGTGCCAGCGCCTTTAACAGGGCGAACACCGGGGAGCTGTTTTTT. Residues: CASAFNRANTGELFF.